These 8 T cell receptor beta chains originate from one sample sequenced in a study of patients and donors after allogeneic stem cell transplantation (dated by TCRdb to 2018 to 2021). Libraries were constructed by RT-PCR. Sequencing was performed on a NextSeq 550. The public reads were run again by TCRdb, first through fastp at Q25 and then through MiXCR, and only productive beta chains were kept. Identical CDR3 proteins give one entry, which carries the most common genes and DNA. The sample table holds over 200,000 distinct CDR3 sequences, of which around 41% were seen once. Around a tenth of the sample lies in the top ten. Sequencing was carried out using blood, either unsorted or a sorted T cell fraction (not recorded which). These receptors all stem from a human donor who was either an allogeneic HSCT recipient or a stem cell or donor lymphocyte infusion donor (not recorded which). It is not recorded whose cells these are; they may come from a transplant donor.

This chain's CDR3 is CASSETSSYNEQFF. Here the CDR3 DNA reads TGCGCCAGCAGTGAGACAAGCTCCTACAATGAGCAGTTCTTC. This chain joins TRBV10-1 and TRBJ2-1; D gene ambiguous. Germline CDR1 reads WNHNN; CDR2 reads SYGVQD (reference sequence). V lost 2 bases and J lost 0, with 5 bases in between. The CDR3 is 14 amino acids.

Only one count was recorded for this clonotype. The chain carries TRBV7-9 and TRBJ2-1; D ambiguous. The CDR3 has 10 residues. Trimming left V 10 bases short and J 5 bases short, with 6 bases between. Germline V lookup: CDR1 SEHNR, CDR2 FQNEAQ (reference sequence). DNA for the CDR3: TGTGCCATCACGGACAATGAGCAGTTCTTC. Translating it yields CAITDNEQFF.

The V gene is TRBV7-2, the J gene TRBJ2-4; 12 nucleotides match TRBD2. The CDR3 spans 16 residues. Looked up from germline, CDR1 is SGHTA and CDR2 is FQGNSA. After removal of 4 bases from V and 10 bases from J, the junction contained 11 bases not matched to a gene. The CDR3 bases are TGTGCCAGCAGCTCACATCTAGCGGGGGGGCTGGAGATTCAGTACTTC. Amino acids: CASSSHLAGGLEIQYF.

This clonotype was detected a few times. The chain uses TRBV7-2 and TRBJ1-5; TRBD1 is a possible D gene (5 bases). CDR3 size: 14 residues. CDR1 and CDR2 from the germline V gene are SGHTA and FQGNSA. Trimming removed 3 bases from V and 7 bases from J, with 13 bases in between. The CDR3 reads CASSFGVRGQPQHF. CDR3 sequence (DNA): TGTGCCAGCAGCTTTGGGGTGAGGGGCCAGCCCCAGCATTTT.

The chain recombines TRBV18 with TRBJ1-2; D gene ambiguous. The ends were cut back, 4 bases at V and 4 bases at J, with 22 bases in the middle. CDR3 length equals 17 residues. CDR1 is KGHSH and CDR2 is LQKENI in the germline V gene. CDR3 bases: TGTGCCAGCTCACTGATAGGAAGTCACCAACTGTCCTATGGCTACACCTTC. Residues: CASSLIGSHQLSYGYTF.

This chain uses TRBV27 with TRBJ2-1; the D gene is possibly TRBD2 (6 bases). CDR3 length: 17 amino acids. The germline gives CDR1 MNHEY, CDR2 SMNVEV (reference sequence). Trimming took off 7 bases at V and 3 bases at J, with 22 bases between the two ends. The CDR3 nucleotides read TGTGCCAGCACAACATTCGGGGGATCGACAGTCTACAATGAGCAGTTCTTC. Amino acid sequence: CASTTFGGSTVYNEQFF.

The gene calls are TRBV3-1 and TRBJ1-1; weak D call: TRBD1 (5 bases). This CDR3 spans 15 amino acids. V was trimmed by 1 base and J by 4 bases, leaving 13 bases between them. Germline V gene sequence: CDR1 LGHDT, CDR2 YNNKEL (reference sequence). The DNA of the CDR3 is TGTGCCAGCAGCCAAGCGACAGCCGTGAGCACTGAAGCTTTCTTT. Translated: CASSQATAVSTEAFF.

This chain uses TRBV12-3 or TRBV12-4 with TRBJ1-2; D call uncertain. The CDR3 spans 13 residues. The V end lost 2 bases, the J end lost 2 bases, and 6 bases lay between the germline ends. CDR3 nucleotides: TGTGCCAGCAGTTTACAGGCAAACTATGGCTACACCTTC. It translates to CASSLQANYGYTF.